Following are 25 T cell receptor beta chains from one sample sequenced in a study of blood T cell repertoires in COVID-19. Only in-frame clones appear in the TCRdb table, and some are missing; sequencing was by immunoSEQ multiplex PCR. The profile shows approximately 180,000 clones, about 79% of them singletons. The sample was peripheral blood. These receptors were collected from a woman in her 70s with acute or convalescent COVID-19.

The chain couples TRBV7-9 to TRBJ1-6; 7 bases are a match to TRBD1. Germline V lookup: CDR1 SEHNR, CDR2 FQNEAQ (reference sequence). V shed 2 bases, J shed 3 bases, and the junction held 4 bases outside the gene matches. The CDR3 loop spans 16 amino acids. The CDR3 DNA follows: TGTGCCAGCAGCTTATGGACAGGAGACTATAATTCACCCCTCCACTTT. Translating gives CASSLWTGDYNSPLHF.

The sample holds a few counts of this clone. The chain recombines TRBV6-5 with TRBJ2-7; 7 nucleotides align to TRBD2. Germline V CDR1 and CDR2: MNHEY, SVGAGI. The CDR3 loop spans 14 amino acids. Trimming at V came to 5 bases and at J to 0 bases, leaving 4 bases not matched to a gene. CDR3 sequence reads: CASSRDYSSYEQYF. The CDR3 region has the DNA TGTGCCAGCAGTCGGGACTACAGCTCCTACGAGCAGTACTTC.

This clone was seen a handful of times. This chain links TRBV3-1 (or the pseudogene TRBV3-2) with TRBJ1-6; D unclear. Germline lookup yields CDR1 LGHDT and CDR2 YNNKEL (reference sequence). V lost 4 bases to trimming and J lost 4 bases, with 8 bases between them. This CDR3 is built from 14 residues. This CDR3 reads CASSPQPYNSPLHF. The CDR3 DNA follows: TGTGCCAGCAGCCCACAGCCTTATAATTCACCCCTCCACTTT.

V gene TRBV7-2 combines with J gene TRBJ1-3; a possible D gene is TRBD1 (6 bases). Per germline, CDR1 SGHTA and CDR2 FQGNSA. The CDR3 is 16 residues long. The V end was cut by 2 bases, the J end by 2 bases, with 13 bases between. CDR3 in amino acids: CASSLNVGQTGNTIYF. In DNA, the CDR3 is TGTGCCAGCAGCTTAAATGTTGGACAGACTGGAAACACCATATATTTT.

V usage is TRBV3-1 (or the pseudogene TRBV3-2) and J usage is TRBJ2-1, with 7 bases lining up with TRBD1. From germline, CDR1 is LGHDT and CDR2 YNNKEL (reference sequence). J gave up 10 bases and V 2 bases, and 14 bases lay outside the gene matches. The CDR3 totals 16 residues. The CDR3 nucleotides are TGTGCCAGCAGCCAATTGGGCGGGCCACAGGGGAGCGAGCAGTTCTTC. This sequence encodes CASSQLGGPQGSEQFF.

The chain couples TRBV4-1 to TRBJ2-3, with TRBD2 matching 12 bases. Looked up from germline, CDR1 is MGHRA and CDR2 is YSYEKL. CDR3 length: 14 amino acids. Germline trimming cut 4 bases from V and 7 bases from J; bases unmatched to any gene: 3. In nucleotides, the CDR3 is TGCGCCAGCAGCCCGACTAGCGGGAGAAATACGCAGTATTTT. Encoded protein: CASSPTSGRNTQYF.

V is TRBV9 and J is TRBJ2-2; the D is unclear. Germline-derived CDR1 and CDR2 are SGDLS and YYNGEE. The CDR3 is 16 residues long. V lost 1 base and J 1 base, leaving 11 bases between the germline ends. The CDR3 DNA reads as TGTGCCAGCAGCGTACTGTCGGTAAAGAACACCGGGGAGCTGTTTTTT. Amino acids: CASSVLSVKNTGELFF.

This chain links TRBV6-1 with TRBJ2-7; 15 bases are shared with TRBD2. The V and J ends lost 3 bases and 1 base, in that order; junction bases with no gene match: 7. There are 18 residues in the CDR3. Germline V CDR1 and CDR2: MNHNS, SASEGT. The CDR3 here is CASSDGTSGRRTSYEQYF. The CDR3 bases are TGTGCCAGCAGTGATGGGACTAGCGGGAGGAGAACGTCCTACGAGCAGTACTTC.

This clone came up once. As DNA, the CDR3 is TGCAGCGGAGTGCCCCTCAGGAGGAATGGCTACACCTTC. Translation gives CSGVPLRRNGYTF. The V call is TRBV29-1, the J call TRBJ1-2; D not certain. The CDR3 sequence is 13 residues long. The germline V gene encodes CDR1 SQVTM and CDR2 ANQGSEA. Trimming took 7 bases from V and 6 from J, leaving 18 bases between them.

The chain combines TRBV5-1 with TRBJ2-3; D is possibly TRBD2 (5 bases). CDR1 is SGHRS, CDR2 YFSETQ, per germline. Trimming removed 7 bases at V and 2 bases at J, with 17 bases between. The CDR3 totals 15 residues. CDR3 sequence: CASAPLGGHTDTQYF. For the CDR3, the DNA is TGCGCCAGCGCCCCCTTGGGCGGGCACACAGATACGCAGTATTTT. The complete variable domain, with remaining parts taken from reference TRBV5-1 and TRBJ2-3, reads KAGVTQTPRYLIKTRGQQVTLSCSPISGHRSVSWYQQTPGQGLQFLFEYFSETQRNKGNFPGRFSGRQFSNSRSEMNVSTLELGDSALYLCASAPLGGHTDTQYFGPGTRLTVL.

This chain joins TRBV25-1 and TRBJ2-3, with TRBD2 matching 9 bases. Germline V gene data show CDR1 as MGHDK and CDR2 as SYGVNS. J gave up 1 base and V 5 bases, and 1 base lay outside the gene matches. The CDR3 has 14 residues. The CDR3 DNA sequence: TGTGCCAGCAGTTCTAGCGGGGGCACAGATACGCAGTATTTT. Its translation is CASSSSGGTDTQYF.

As DNA, the CDR3 is TGTGCCACCAGTGCGGGAGGTAGCGGGTCTTACAATGAGCAGTTCTTC. Protein sequence: CATSAGGSGSYNEQFF. This chain links TRBV24-1 with TRBJ2-1; 7 bases align to TRBD2. Looked up from germline, CDR1 is KGHDR and CDR2 is SFDVKD. The CDR3 sequence is 16 residues long. V lost 5 bases, J lost 4 bases, and 10 bases stayed unmatched.

The chain uses TRBV14 and TRBJ2-5; 7 bases fit TRBD2. V shed 4 bases, J shed 2 bases, and the junction held 7 bases outside the gene matches. Looked up from germline, CDR1 is SGHDN and CDR2 is FVKESK. This CDR3 has 15 residues. The CDR3 DNA reads TGTGCCAGCAGCCTCCAAGCGGGACCACAAGAGACCCAGTACTTC. The encoded protein is CASSLQAGPQETQYF.

The rearrangement uses TRBV6-5 and TRBJ1-1; D is undetermined. The ends were cut back, 7 bases at V and 1 base at J, with 7 bases in the middle. The CDR3 runs 12 residues. Looked up from germline, CDR1 is MNHEY and CDR2 is SVGAGI. CDR3 coding DNA: TGTGCCAGCAACCCAGGGAACACTGAAGCTTTCTTT. Protein sequence: CASNPGNTEAFF.

CDR3 sequence: CASSTPLAGGSYEQYF. For the CDR3, the DNA is TGTGCCAGCAGCACACCTCTAGCGGGAGGGTCCTACGAGCAGTACTTC. The chain uses TRBV2 and TRBJ2-7; 12 nucleotides agree with TRBD2. Per the germline V gene, CDR1 is SNHLY and CDR2 is FYNNEI. The CDR3 extends over 16 amino acids. V shed 6 bases and J 1 base; nucleotides not matched to a gene: 7.

The chain is built from TRBV2 and TRBJ2-6; possibly TRBD1 for D (6 bases). Deletions cut 4 bases from V and 0 bases from J, with 25 bases between. CDR3 size: 21 residues. Germline CDR1 is SNHLY and CDR2 is FYNNEI. CDR3 protein: CASSVVLAAGTPDSGANVLTF. CDR3 coding DNA: TGTGCCAGCAGTGTGGTCTTGGCCGCCGGGACACCTGACTCTGGGGCCAACGTCCTGACTTTC.

About this clone: The sample holds other DNA sequences that translate to the same CDR3. This chain joins TRBV4-1 and TRBJ2-7, with TRBD1 identical over 8 bases. The CDR3 runs 15 residues. Germline V gene sequence: CDR1 MGHRA, CDR2 YSYEKL. V lost 1 base, J lost 3 bases, and 5 bases stayed unmatched. CDR3 nucleotide sequence: TGCGCCAGCAGCCAAGCCGGGACAGGTAGCTACGAGCAGTACTTC. Translated, it gives CASSQAGTGSYEQYF.

The chain recombines TRBV5-1 with TRBJ2-1; 11 nucleotides match TRBD1. With 6 bases clipped from V and 3 bases from J, the junction kept 2 bases outside the gene matches. This CDR3 is built from 14 residues. CDR1 and CDR2 (germline): SGHRS, YFSETQ. The CDR3 bases are TGCGCCAGCACCGGGACAGGGGGCTACAATGAGCAGTTCTTC. This gives the protein CASTGTGGYNEQFF.

The chain combines TRBV19 with TRBJ2-1, with D possibly TRBD2 on 6 matching bases. Germline assignment: CDR1 LNHDA and CDR2 SQIVND (reference sequence). V lost 1 base, J lost 6 bases, and 13 bases lay in between. The CDR3 has 15 amino acids. This CDR3 is CASSIVGGHSNEQFF. The CDR3 coding sequence is TGTGCCAGTAGTATAGTGGGGGGTCACAGCAATGAGCAGTTCTTC. Looking up the rest from reference TRBV19 and TRBJ2-1 gives the full variable domain: DGGITQSPKYLFRKEGQNVTLSCEQNLNHDAMYWYRQDPGQGLRLIYYSQIVNDFQKGDIAEGYSVSREKKESFPLTVTSAQKNPTAFYLCASSIVGGHSNEQFFGPGTRLTVL.

In its sample, this clone was seen many times. The rearrangement joins TRBV7-7 to TRBJ2-2, with D possibly TRBD2 on 6 matching bases. Germline V CDR1 and CDR2: SSHAT, FNYEAQ (reference sequence). V was clipped by 5 bases and J by 3 bases, with 16 bases between them. The CDR3 has 16 amino acids. The CDR3, as DNA: TGTGCCAGCAGCCCCATTGGGGCGGGACACACCGGGGAGCTGTTTTTT. This encodes CASSPIGAGHTGELFF.

Only a few counts were recorded for this clone. This chain's CDR3 is CASSSTTGNTGELFF. The CDR3 coding sequence is TGTGCCAGCAGCTCCACGACAGGGAACACCGGGGAGCTGTTTTTT. V gene TRBV7-3 combines with J gene TRBJ2-2; a possible D gene is TRBD1 (6 bases). Looked up from germline, CDR1 is SGHTA and CDR2 is FQGTGA. V lost 4 bases, J lost 1 base, and 10 bases lay in between. The length of the CDR3 is 15 residues.

The rearrangement joins TRBV2 to TRBJ1-2; D call uncertain. Germline V gene lookup returns CDR1 SNHLY and CDR2 FYNNEI. The CDR3 covers 14 residues. Trimming took off 7 bases at V and 4 bases at J, with 16 bases between the two ends. The CDR3 region is CASTRTEGTYGYTF. The CDR3 bases are TGTGCCAGCACTCGGACGGAGGGAACCTATGGCTACACCTTC.

This clone was counted only a few times. The chain is built from TRBV29-1 and TRBJ1-4; TRBD1 agrees at 8 bases. The CDR3 has 17 amino acids. The J segment lost 7 bases and the V segment lost 6 bases, leaving 19 bases of the junction unmatched. Germline V gene data show CDR1 as SQVTM and CDR2 as ANQGSEA. The CDR3 loop reads CSVVILTRTGNTEKLFF. The CDR3 DNA follows: TGCAGCGTAGTAATTTTGACCCGGACAGGGAATACTGAAAAACTGTTTTTT.

The chain links TRBV9 to TRBJ1-1, with 7 bases aligning to TRBD1. The CDR3 covers 14 residues. V shed 3 bases, J shed 5 bases, and the junction held 7 bases outside the gene matches. Germline V gene data show CDR1 as SGDLS and CDR2 as YYNGEE. The CDR3 DNA is TGTGCCAGCAGCGCCCAGACAGGGAGTACTGAAGCTTTCTTT. This translates into CASSAQTGSTEAFF. Looking up the rest from reference TRBV9 and TRBJ1-1 gives the full variable domain: DSGVTQTPKHLITATGQRVTLRCSPRSGDLSVYWYQQSLDQGLQFLIQYYNGEERAKGNILERFSAQQFPDLHSELNLSSLELGDSALYFCASSAQTGSTEAFFGQGTRLTVV.

The chain couples TRBV12-3 or TRBV12-4 to TRBJ2-5, with D tentatively TRBD1 (5 bases). The CDR3 loop spans 12 amino acids. The ends were cut back, 2 bases at V and 6 bases at J, with 7 bases in the middle. CDR3 in DNA: TGTGCCAGCAGTTTACAGGGCCAGACCCAGTACTTC. Its translation is CASSLQGQTQYF.